This T cell receptor beta chain was sequenced for a study of T cell changes during pregnancy in multiple sclerosis. Germline loops: CDR1 MDHEN, CDR2 SYDVKM. Trimming removed 2 bases at V and 3 bases at J, with 8 bases between. This CDR3 is built from 14 residues. The protocol was immunoSEQ multiplex PCR, while the TCRdb copy is restricted to in-frame clones and leaves out a portion. The top ten hold 2.5% of the sample, which has around 60,000 clones, 96% seen once. This receptor was obtained from a female donor with multiple sclerosis, enrolled in a pregnancy study. The V call is TRBV28, the J call TRBJ1-5, with no clear D. Specimen: CD8+ T cells from peripheral blood mononuclear cells, collected after pregnancy. The CDR3 sequence: CASSLGGYNQPQHF. The CDR3 DNA is TGTGCCAGCAGTTTAGGAGGGTACAATCAGCCCCAGCATTTT.